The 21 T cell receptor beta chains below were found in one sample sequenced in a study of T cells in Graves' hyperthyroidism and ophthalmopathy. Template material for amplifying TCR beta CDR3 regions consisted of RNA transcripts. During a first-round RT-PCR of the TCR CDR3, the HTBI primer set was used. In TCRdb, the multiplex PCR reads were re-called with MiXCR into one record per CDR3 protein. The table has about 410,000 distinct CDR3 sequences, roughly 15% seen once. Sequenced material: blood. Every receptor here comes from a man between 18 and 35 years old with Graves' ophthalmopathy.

The CDR3 nucleotides are TGTGCCAGCTCCCAAAGGGACTCCAGAAACACTGAAGCTTTCTTT. Protein: CASSQRDSRNTEAFF. The chain joins TRBV18 to TRBJ1-1; a possible D gene is TRBD1 (5 bases). Trimming shortened V by 6 bases and J by 2 bases, and 16 bases separated the two germline ends. The CDR3 is 15 residues long. Germline-derived CDR1 and CDR2 are KGHSH and LQKENI.

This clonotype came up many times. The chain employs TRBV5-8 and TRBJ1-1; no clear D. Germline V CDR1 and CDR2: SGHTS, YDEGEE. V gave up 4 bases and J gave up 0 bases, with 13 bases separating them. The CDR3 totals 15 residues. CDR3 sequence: CASSGPREVNTEAFF. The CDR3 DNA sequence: TGTGCCAGCAGCGGCCCAAGGGAAGTGAACACTGAAGCTTTCTTT. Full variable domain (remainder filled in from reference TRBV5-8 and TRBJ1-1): EAGVTQSPTHLIKTRGQQATLRCSPISGHTSVYWYQQALGLGLQFLLWYDEGEERNRGNFPPRFSGRQFPNYSSELNVNALELEDSALYLCASSGPREVNTEAFFGQGTRLTVV.

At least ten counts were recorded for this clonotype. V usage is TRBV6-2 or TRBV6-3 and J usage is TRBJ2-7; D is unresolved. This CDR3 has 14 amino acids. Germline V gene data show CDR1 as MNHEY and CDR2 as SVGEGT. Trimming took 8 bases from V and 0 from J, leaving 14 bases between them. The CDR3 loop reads CASSPARSSYEQYF. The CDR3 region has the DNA TGTGCCAGCTCCCCTGCGCGGAGCTCCTACGAGCAGTACTTC.

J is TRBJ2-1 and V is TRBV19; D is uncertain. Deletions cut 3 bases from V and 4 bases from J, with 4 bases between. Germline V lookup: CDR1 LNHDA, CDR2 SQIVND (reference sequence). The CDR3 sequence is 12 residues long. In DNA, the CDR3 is TGTGCCAGTAGTATGGGGTACAATGAGCAGTTCTTC. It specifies CASSMGYNEQFF.

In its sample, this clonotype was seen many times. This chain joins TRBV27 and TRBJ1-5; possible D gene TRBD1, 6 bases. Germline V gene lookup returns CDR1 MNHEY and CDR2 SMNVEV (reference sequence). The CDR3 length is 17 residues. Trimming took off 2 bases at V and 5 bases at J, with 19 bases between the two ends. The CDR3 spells CASSLRSTGLRDQPQHF. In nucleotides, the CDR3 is TGTGCCAGCAGTTTACGAAGCACAGGGCTGCGGGATCAGCCCCAGCATTTT.

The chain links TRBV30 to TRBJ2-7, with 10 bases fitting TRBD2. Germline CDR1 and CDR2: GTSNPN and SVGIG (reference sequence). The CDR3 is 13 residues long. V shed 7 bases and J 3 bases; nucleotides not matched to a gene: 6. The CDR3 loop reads CASGTSEFYEQYF. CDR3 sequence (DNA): TGTGCCTCCGGGACTAGCGAATTCTACGAGCAGTACTTC.

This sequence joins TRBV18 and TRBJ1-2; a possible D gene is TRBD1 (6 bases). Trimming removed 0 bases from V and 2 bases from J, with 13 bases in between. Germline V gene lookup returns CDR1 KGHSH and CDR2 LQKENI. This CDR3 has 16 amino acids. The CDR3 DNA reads TGTGCCAGCTCACCACCGCTAGGGGGTGGGAACTATGGCTACACCTTC. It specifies CASSPPLGGGNYGYTF.

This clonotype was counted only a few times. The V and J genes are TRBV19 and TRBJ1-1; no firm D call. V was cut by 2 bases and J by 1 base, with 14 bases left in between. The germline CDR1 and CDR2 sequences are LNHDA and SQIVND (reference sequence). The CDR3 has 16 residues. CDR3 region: CASSIIRAGKNTEAFF. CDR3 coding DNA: TGTGCCAGTAGTATAATTCGGGCGGGAAAGAACACTGAAGCTTTCTTT.

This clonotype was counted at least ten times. The CDR3: CSAPGLASNEQFF. CDR3 DNA: TGCAGTGCGCCGGGACTAGCGAGCAATGAGCAGTTCTTC. The rearrangement joins TRBV20-1 to TRBJ2-1; TRBD2 aligns across 10 bases. V shed 6 bases, J shed 6 bases, and the junction held 5 bases outside the gene matches. The germline V gene encodes CDR1 DFQATT and CDR2 SNEGSKA (reference sequence). This CDR3 spans 13 amino acids.

CDR3 protein: CASLQEGARVTEAFF. The CDR3, as DNA: TGTGCCAGTCTGCAGGAGGGGGCACGAGTCACTGAAGCTTTCTTT. The chain is built from TRBV19 and TRBJ1-1; TRBD1 agrees at 7 bases. The CDR3 loop spans 15 amino acids. The germline V gene has CDR1 LNHDA and CDR2 SQIVND (reference sequence). Trimming took 8 bases from V and 4 from J; bases not matched to a gene: 13.

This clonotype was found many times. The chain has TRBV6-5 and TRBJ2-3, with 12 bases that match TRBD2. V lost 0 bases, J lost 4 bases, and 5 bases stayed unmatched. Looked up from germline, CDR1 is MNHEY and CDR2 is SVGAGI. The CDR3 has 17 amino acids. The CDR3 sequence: CASSYSSGLAGPDTQYF. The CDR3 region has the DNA TGTGCCAGCAGTTACTCGTCAGGACTAGCGGGACCAGATACGCAGTATTTT.

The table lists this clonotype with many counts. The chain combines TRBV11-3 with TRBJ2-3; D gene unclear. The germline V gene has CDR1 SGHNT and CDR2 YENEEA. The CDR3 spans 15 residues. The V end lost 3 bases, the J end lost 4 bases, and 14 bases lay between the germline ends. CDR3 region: CASSFPATLADTQYF. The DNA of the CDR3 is TGTGCCAGCAGCTTTCCCGCCACACTGGCAGATACGCAGTATTTT.

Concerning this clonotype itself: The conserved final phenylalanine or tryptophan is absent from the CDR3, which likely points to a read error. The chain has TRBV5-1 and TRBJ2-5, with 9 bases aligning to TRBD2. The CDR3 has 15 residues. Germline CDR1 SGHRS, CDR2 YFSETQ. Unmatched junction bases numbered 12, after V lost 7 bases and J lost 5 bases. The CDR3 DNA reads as TGCGCCAGCGCCTCTGGAGCGGGAGGAGGGGAGACCCAGTACCTC. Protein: CASASGAGGGETQYL.

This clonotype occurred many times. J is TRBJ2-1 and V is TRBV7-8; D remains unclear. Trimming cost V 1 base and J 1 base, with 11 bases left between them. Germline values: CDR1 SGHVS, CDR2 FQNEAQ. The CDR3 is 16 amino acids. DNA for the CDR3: TGTGCCAGCAGCTTAGAACCCAGGTCTTCCTACAATGAGCAGTTCTTC. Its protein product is CASSLEPRSSYNEQFF.

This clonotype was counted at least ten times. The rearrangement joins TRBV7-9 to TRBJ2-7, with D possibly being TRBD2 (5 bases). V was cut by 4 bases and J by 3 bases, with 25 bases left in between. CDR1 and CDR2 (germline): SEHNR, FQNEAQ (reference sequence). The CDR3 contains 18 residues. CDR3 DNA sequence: TGTGCCAGCAGCTCCGCAGGTTCGGCAGCGGTGCCTCTCTACGAGCAGTACTTC. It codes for CASSSAGSAAVPLYEQYF.

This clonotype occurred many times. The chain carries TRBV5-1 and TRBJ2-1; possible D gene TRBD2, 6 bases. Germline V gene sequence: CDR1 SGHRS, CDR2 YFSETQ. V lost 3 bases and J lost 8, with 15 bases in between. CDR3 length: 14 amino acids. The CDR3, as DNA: TGCGCCAGCAGCTCCCGGACCGGCGGGGATGAGCAGTTCTTC. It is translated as CASSSRTGGDEQFF.

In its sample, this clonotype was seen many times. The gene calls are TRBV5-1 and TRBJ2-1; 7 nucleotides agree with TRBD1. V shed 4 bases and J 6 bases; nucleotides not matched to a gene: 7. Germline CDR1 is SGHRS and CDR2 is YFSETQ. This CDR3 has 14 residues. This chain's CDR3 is CASSPGWDSNEQFF. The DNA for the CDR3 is TGCGCCAGCAGCCCGGGGTGGGACAGCAATGAGCAGTTCTTC.

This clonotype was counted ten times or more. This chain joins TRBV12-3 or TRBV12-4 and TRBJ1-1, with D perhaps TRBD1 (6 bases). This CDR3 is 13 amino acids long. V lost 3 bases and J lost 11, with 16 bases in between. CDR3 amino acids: CASSFATQGRAFF. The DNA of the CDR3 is TGTGCCAGCAGTTTCGCAACACAGGGACGGGCTTTCTTT.

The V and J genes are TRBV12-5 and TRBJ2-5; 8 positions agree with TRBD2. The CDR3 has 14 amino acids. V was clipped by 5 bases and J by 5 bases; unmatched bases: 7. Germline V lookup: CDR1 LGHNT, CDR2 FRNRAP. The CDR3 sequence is CASGPPGGGETQYF. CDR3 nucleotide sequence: TGTGCTAGTGGTCCGCCGGGGGGGGGGGAGACCCAGTACTTC.

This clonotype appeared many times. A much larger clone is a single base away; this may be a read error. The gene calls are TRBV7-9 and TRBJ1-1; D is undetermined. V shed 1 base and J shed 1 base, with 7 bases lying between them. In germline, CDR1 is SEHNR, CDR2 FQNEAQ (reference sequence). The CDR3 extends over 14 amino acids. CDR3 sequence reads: CASSLVGPNTEAFF. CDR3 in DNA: TGTGCCAGCAGCTTAGTAGGCCCGAACACTGAAGCTTTCTTT.

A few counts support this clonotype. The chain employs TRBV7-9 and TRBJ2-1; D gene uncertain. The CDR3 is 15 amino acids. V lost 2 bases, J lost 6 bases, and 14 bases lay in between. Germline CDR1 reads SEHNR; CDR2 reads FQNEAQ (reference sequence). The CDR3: CASSLLVLKGNEQFF. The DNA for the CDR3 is TGTGCCAGCAGCTTATTAGTCCTTAAGGGCAATGAGCAGTTCTTC. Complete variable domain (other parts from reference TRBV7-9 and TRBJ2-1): DTGVSQNPRHKITKRGQNVTFRCDPISEHNRLYWYRQTLGQGPEFLTYFQNEAQLEKSRLLSDRFSAERPKGSFSTLEIQRTEQGDSAMYLCASSLLVLKGNEQFFGPGTRLTVL.